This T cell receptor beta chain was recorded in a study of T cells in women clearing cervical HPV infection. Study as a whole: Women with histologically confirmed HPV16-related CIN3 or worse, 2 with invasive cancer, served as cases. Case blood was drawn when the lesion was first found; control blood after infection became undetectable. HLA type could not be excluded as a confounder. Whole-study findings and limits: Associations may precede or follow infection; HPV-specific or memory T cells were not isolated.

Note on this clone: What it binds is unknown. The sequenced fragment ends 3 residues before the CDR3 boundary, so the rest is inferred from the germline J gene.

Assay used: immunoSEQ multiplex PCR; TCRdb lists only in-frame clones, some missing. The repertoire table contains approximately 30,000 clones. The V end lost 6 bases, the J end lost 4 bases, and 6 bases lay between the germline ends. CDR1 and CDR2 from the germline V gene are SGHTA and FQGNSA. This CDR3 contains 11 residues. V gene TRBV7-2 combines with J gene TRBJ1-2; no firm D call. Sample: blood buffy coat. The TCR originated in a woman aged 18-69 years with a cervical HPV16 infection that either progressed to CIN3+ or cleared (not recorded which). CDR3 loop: CASRRVYGYTF. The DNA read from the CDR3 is TGTGCCAGCAGGCGGGTCTATGGC. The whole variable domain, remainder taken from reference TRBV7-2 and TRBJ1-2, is GAGVSQSPSNKVTEKGKDVELRCDPISGHTALYWYRQSLGQGLEFLIYFQGNSAPDKSGLPSDRFSAERTGGSVSTLTIQRTQQEDSAVYLCASRRVYGYTFGSGTRLTVV.